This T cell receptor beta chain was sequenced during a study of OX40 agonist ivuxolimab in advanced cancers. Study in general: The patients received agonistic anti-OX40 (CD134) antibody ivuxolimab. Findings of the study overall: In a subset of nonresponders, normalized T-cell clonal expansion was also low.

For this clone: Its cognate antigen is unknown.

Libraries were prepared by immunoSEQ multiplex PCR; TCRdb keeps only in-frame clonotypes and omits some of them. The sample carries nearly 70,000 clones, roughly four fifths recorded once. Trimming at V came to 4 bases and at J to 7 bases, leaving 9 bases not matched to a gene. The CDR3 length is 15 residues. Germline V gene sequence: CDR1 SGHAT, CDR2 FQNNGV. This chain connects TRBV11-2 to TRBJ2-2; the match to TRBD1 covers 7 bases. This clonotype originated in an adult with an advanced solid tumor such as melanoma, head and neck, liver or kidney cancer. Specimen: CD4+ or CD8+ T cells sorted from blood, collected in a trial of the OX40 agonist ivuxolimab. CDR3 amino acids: CASSSTGLKGGELFF. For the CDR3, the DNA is TGTGCCAGCAGCTCGACAGGGCTAAAGGGCGGGGAGCTGTTTTTT.